This T cell receptor (beta chain) emerged from a study of control samples from healthy donors and cancer patients. Only in-frame clones appear in the TCRdb table, and some are missing; sequencing was by immunoSEQ multiplex PCR. The data show roughly 80,000 clones, roughly nine tenths seen once. The CDR3 is made up of 16 amino acids. The V gene end was trimmed by 6 bases and the J gene end by 0 bases; junction bases not matched to a gene: 10. Germline CDR1 WSHSY, CDR2 SAAADI. The chain links TRBV10-2 to TRBJ2-5, with 7 bases fitting TRBD2. This clonotype was sampled from a man over 45 in good health. The sequencing input was blood. CDR3 coding DNA: TGCGCCAGCAGGTGGGGTAGGGCGGGGGACCAAGAGACCCAGTACTTC. It specifies CASRWGRAGDQETQYF.